The 10 T cell receptor beta chains given below trace back to one sample, sequenced in a study of cytomegalovirus exposure and HLA in healthy donors. This PCR relied on a set of 60 Vbeta primers and 13 Jbeta primers. Generated by immunoSEQ multiplex PCR, the TCRdb table keeps only in-frame clones and is missing some. The sample holds 150,000 to 200,000 clones, 81% seen once. The sample comprised PBMCs. Receptors were obtained from a woman aged 45-60 years in good health and CMV-seronegative.

In this sample, this clone turned up once. This chain connects TRBV6-1 to TRBJ1-1; D unclear. Germline V gene data show CDR1 as MNHNS and CDR2 as SASEGT. V gave up 5 bases and J gave up 0 bases, with 13 bases separating them. The CDR3 is 15 residues long. CDR3 sequence reads: CASSLQPRMNTEAFF. The CDR3 nucleotides read TGTGCCAGCAGTCTACAGCCCAGGATGAACACTGAAGCTTTCTTT.

The table lists this clone with a count of one. The chain uses TRBV6-5 and TRBJ1-5, with D unclear. The CDR3 is 13 amino acids. The V and J ends lost 5 bases and 6 bases respectively, with 11 bases between them. Germline CDR1 is MNHEY and CDR2 is SVGAGI. CDR3 loop: CASSVVSGQPQHF. The CDR3 region has the DNA TGTGCCAGCAGTGTGGTATCGGGTCAGCCCCAGCATTTT.

This chain uses TRBV5-4 with TRBJ2-3; 10 bases line up with TRBD2. CDR3 length equals 19 residues. Per germline, CDR1 SGHNT and CDR2 YYREEE (reference sequence). V lost 0 bases and J lost 0; bases outside the gene matches: 10. Written as DNA, the CDR3 is TGTGCCAGCAGCTTGGGGATAGCGGGGGGTAAAACCAGCACAGATACGCAGTATTTT. It specifies CASSLGIAGGKTSTDTQYF.

The chain is built from TRBV27 and TRBJ2-7; TRBD1 matches 8 bases. This CDR3 is 12 amino acids long. Germline lookup yields CDR1 MNHEY and CDR2 SMNVEV (reference sequence). The junction had 4 bases not matched to a gene; V was cut back by 6 bases and J by 6 bases. Written as DNA, the CDR3 is TGTGCCAGCAGCCTGACAGGGGCCGAGCAGTACTTC. Residues: CASSLTGAEQYF.

V gene TRBV7-2 combines with J gene TRBJ2-5, with TRBD1 matching over 7 bases. V trimming: 3 bases; J trimming: 6 bases; junction bases outside the gene matches: 7. CDR1 and CDR2 (germline): SGHTA, FQGNSA. The CDR3 is 14 amino acids. CDR3 DNA: TGTGCCAGCAGCTTGGGACAGACGGGGAAGACCCAGTACTTC. Translation: CASSLGQTGKTQYF.

This clone occurred once. The genes are TRBV19 and TRBJ1-5, with TRBD1 identical over 7 bases. This CDR3 spans 13 amino acids. Germline V gene data show CDR1 as LNHDA and CDR2 as SQIVND (reference sequence). The V gene end was trimmed by 10 bases and the J gene end by 3 bases; junction bases not matched to a gene: 6. This CDR3 reads CATMTGNNQPQHF. In DNA, the CDR3 is TGTGCCACCATGACAGGGAACAATCAGCCCCAGCATTTT.

V and J are TRBV18 and TRBJ2-5, with a tentative D call TRBD1 (5 bases). This CDR3 region has 14 residues. Germline CDR1 KGHSH, CDR2 LQKENI. The V end was cut by 2 bases, the J end by 6 bases, with 13 bases between. As DNA, the CDR3 is TGTGCCAGCTCACCATTCGACAGCCCCCAGACCCAGTACTTC. This sequence encodes CASSPFDSPQTQYF.

The rearrangement links TRBV30 to TRBJ2-1; a weak D match, TRBD1 (6 bases). This CDR3 comprises 13 residues. V lost 8 bases and J 1 base, leaving 12 bases between the germline ends. Germline CDR1 reads GTSNPN; CDR2 reads SVGIG (reference sequence). CDR3 in amino acids: CAGARGSYNEQFF. The DNA of the CDR3 is TGTGCCGGGGCTAGGGGGTCCTACAATGAGCAGTTCTTC.

This chain uses TRBV2 with TRBJ2-7; D not resolved. Germline-derived CDR1 and CDR2 are SNHLY and FYNNEI. The CDR3 is 14 amino acids. The V and J ends lost 3 bases and 0 bases respectively, with 9 bases between them. CDR3 nucleotides: TGTGCCAGCAGTGACCAGGCATCCTCCTACGAGCAGTACTTC. Protein product: CASSDQASSYEQYF.

This clone was found once. The V gene is TRBV15, the J gene TRBJ1-6; D gene ambiguous. In germline, CDR1 is LNHNV, CDR2 YYDKDF (reference sequence). V was cut by 0 bases and J by 5 bases, with 8 bases left in between. CDR3 length equals 15 residues. The CDR3 DNA follows: TGTGCCACCAGCAGAGAGGCAGGTCATAATTCACCCCTCCACTTT. This gives the protein CATSREAGHNSPLHF.